This TCR beta chain was identified during a study of cytomegalovirus exposure and HLA in healthy donors. 13 Jbeta primers and 60 Vbeta primers were used for the PCR. TCRdb's copy holds only in-frame clones and misses some; the assay was immunoSEQ multiplex PCR. The sample contains 130,000 or so clones, around 80% of which appear only once. Notes on the study in general: The majority of CMV-associated TCR beta chains were reported as apparently HLA-restricted in a later analysis. Productive rates of about 87% or about 30% were seen for most TCR beta V segments in an earlier analysis.

On this clone: Its specificity is not known.

Germline values: CDR1 MDHEN, CDR2 SYDVKM. This CDR3 is 15 amino acids long. V was clipped by 2 bases and J by 2 bases; unmatched bases: 4. The rearrangement uses TRBV28 and TRBJ2-5; 8 bases line up with TRBD2. This clonotype was sampled from a female donor in good health and CMV-seronegative. Sequenced input: PBMCs. CDR3 residues: CASSLGLAKQETQYF. CDR3 coding DNA: TGTGCCAGCAGTTTAGGACTAGCAAAGCAAGAGACCCAGTACTTC.